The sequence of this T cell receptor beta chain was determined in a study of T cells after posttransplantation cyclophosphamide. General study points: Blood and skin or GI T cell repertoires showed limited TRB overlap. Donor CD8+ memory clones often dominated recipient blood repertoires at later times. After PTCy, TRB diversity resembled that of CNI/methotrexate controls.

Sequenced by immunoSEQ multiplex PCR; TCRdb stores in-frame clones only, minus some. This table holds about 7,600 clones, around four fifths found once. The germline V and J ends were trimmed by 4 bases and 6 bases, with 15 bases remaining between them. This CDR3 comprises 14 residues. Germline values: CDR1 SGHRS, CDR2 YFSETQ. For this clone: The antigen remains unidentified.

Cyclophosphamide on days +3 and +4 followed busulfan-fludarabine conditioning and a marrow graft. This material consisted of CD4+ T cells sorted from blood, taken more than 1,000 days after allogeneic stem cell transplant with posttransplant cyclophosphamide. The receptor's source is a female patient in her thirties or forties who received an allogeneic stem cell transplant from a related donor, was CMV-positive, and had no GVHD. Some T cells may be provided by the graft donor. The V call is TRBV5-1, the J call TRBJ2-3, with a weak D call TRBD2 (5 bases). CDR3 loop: CASSPRLKGDTQYF. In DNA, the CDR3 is TGCGCCAGCAGCCCAAGACTAAAAGGGGATACGCAGTATTTT. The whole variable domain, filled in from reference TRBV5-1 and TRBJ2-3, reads KAGVTQTPRYLIKTRGQQVTLSCSPISGHRSVSWYQQTPGQGLQFLFEYFSETQRNKGNFPGRFSGRQFSNSRSEMNVSTLELGDSALYLCASSPRLKGDTQYFGPGTRLTVL.